This T cell receptor (beta chain) was sequenced for a study of CD8 T cells in ankylosing spondylitis. CDR3 length: 14 amino acids. Germline CDR1 and CDR2: MNHEY and SVGAGI. V trimming: 3 bases; J trimming: 5 bases; junction bases outside the gene matches: 4. In making TCR beta libraries, quantitative 5'-RACE with molecular barcodes was used. TCRdb reprocessed the 5' RACE reads with MiXCR, giving one entry per CDR3 protein. The data contain about 210,000 distinct CDR3 sequences, less than 9.5% of them singletons. Findings and caveats of the study: One TCR beta motif, made up of about 8 highly homologous variants, appeared characteristic of ankylosing spondylitis blood.

The sample holds many counts of this clonotype. The antigen remains unidentified. The TCR sequence derives from a female donor with ankylosing spondylitis or in good health (not recorded which). Sequenced: blood, either unsorted or a sorted T cell fraction (not recorded which). This sequence joins TRBV6-5 and TRBJ2-1; 7 positions match TRBD1. This chain's CDR3 is CASSYIQGDNEQFF. DNA of the CDR3: TGTGCCAGCAGTTATATTCAGGGGGACAATGAGCAGTTCTTC.